The T cell receptor (beta chain) under discussion was sequenced for a study of cytomegalovirus exposure and HLA in healthy donors. Only in-frame clones appear in the TCRdb table, and some are missing; sequencing was by immunoSEQ multiplex PCR. This sample has 100,000 to 120,000 clones; nearly 97% occur once, and the top ten carry roughly 0.67%. On this clone: Its specificity is unknown.

Trimming removed 5 bases from V and 0 bases from J; junction bases left unmatched: 2. Germline values: CDR1 MNHEY, CDR2 SVGAGI. The CDR3 runs 14 residues. Overall study results and limits: The tendency of first-cohort TCR clusters to co-occur in the 120 or so validation repertoires was the finding of a later analysis. The classifier was said to identify cytomegalovirus status with high specificity and sensitivity. The authors confirmed in vitro that a few CMV-associated chains were specific for CMV antigens. It was 150 to 200 TCR beta chains that were listed as cytomegalovirus-associated.

This TCR was recovered from a woman between 18 and 29 years old in good health and CMV-seronegative. The chain has TRBV6-5 and TRBJ2-3; TRBD2 matches at 7 bases. The specimen was PBMCs. The CDR3, as DNA: TGTGCCAGCAGTGGGGGGGAAAGCACAGATACGCAGTATTTT. Translated, it gives CASSGGESTDTQYF.